The entry below describes one TCR delta chain. This DNA's translation differs at residue 5 from TCRdb's protein, which comes from a much larger clone; a read error is likely, and the protein shown is translated from the DNA. TCR cDNA was made from PBMC RNA with gamma- and delta-chain-specific primers. TCRdb redid the clone calls on the RT-PCR reads with CATT. The sample includes under 400 delta-chain clones, roughly a fifth of them seen just once. The sample originates from a study of delta chains in infants with herpesvirus infections. V gave up 3 bases and J gave up 2 bases; unmatched junction bases: 6. This CDR3 comprises 19 residues. Looked up from germline, CDR1 is GEAIGNYY and CDR2 is EKD.

This sequence was found in a human donor who was a Ugandan infant, either HIV-exposed or HIV-unexposed (not recorded which). Specimen: peripheral blood, collected at time point 2 of longitudinal follow-up. The genes are TRDV2 and TRDJ3, with 13 bases lining up with TRDD3. The CDR3 spells CACDATTGGYAWDTRQMFF. In DNA, the CDR3 is TGTGCCTGTGACGCCACGACTGGGGGATACGCCTGGGACACCCGACAGATGTTTTTC.